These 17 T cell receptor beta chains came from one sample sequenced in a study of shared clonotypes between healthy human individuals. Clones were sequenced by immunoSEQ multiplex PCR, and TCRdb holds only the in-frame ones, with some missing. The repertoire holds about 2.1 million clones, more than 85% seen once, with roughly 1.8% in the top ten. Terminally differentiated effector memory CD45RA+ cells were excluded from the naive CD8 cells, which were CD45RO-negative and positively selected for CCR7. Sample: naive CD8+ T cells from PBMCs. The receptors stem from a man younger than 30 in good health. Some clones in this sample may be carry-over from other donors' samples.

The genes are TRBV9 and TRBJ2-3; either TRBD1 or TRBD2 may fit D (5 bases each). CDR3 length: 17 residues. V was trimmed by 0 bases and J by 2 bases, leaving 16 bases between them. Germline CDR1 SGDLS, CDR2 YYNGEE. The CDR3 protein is CASSVVGGTRYTDTQYF. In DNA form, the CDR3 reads TGTGCCAGCAGCGTAGTTGGTGGGACCCGCTACACAGATACGCAGTATTTT.

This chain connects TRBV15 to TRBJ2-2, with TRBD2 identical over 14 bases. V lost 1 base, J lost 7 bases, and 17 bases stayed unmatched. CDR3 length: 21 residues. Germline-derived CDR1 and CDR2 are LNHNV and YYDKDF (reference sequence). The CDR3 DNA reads TGTGCCACCAGCAGAGTGACAGGGCATTCGGGACTAGCGGGAGTTCACGGGGAGCTGTTTTTT. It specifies CATSRVTGHSGLAGVHGELFF.

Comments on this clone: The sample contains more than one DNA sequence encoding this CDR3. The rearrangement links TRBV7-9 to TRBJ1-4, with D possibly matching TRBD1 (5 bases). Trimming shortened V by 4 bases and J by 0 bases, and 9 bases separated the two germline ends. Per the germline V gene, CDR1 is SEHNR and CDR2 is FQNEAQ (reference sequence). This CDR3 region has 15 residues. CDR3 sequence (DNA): TGTGCCAGCAGCTCTCAGGGATCAACTAATGAAAAACTGTTTTTT. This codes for CASSSQGSTNEKLFF.

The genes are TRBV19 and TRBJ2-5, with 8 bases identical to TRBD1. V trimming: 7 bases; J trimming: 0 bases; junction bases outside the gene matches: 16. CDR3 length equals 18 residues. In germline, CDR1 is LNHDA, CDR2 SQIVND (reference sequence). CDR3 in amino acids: CASNPTTGGLPYQETQYF. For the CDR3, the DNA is TGTGCCAGTAACCCAACAACAGGGGGATTACCTTACCAAGAGACCCAGTACTTC.

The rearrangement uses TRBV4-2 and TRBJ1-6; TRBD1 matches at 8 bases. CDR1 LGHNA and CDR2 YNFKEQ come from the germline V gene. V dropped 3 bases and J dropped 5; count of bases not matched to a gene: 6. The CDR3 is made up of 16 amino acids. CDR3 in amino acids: CASSQVDRVDNSPLHF. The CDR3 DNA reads TGTGCCAGCAGCCAGGTGGACAGGGTCGATAATTCACCCCTCCACTTT.

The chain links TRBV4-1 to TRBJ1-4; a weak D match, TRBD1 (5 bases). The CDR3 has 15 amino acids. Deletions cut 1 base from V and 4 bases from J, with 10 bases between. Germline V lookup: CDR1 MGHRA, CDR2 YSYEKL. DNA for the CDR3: TGCGCCAGCAGCCAAGTTGGCGACAGTAATGAAAAACTGTTTTTT. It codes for CASSQVGDSNEKLFF.

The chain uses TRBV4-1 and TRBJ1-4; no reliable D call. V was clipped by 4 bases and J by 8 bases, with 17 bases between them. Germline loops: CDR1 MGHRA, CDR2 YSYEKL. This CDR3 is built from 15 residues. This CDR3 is CASSPANGYGEKLFF. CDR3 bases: TGCGCCAGCAGCCCAGCGAACGGGTACGGCGAAAAACTGTTTTTT.

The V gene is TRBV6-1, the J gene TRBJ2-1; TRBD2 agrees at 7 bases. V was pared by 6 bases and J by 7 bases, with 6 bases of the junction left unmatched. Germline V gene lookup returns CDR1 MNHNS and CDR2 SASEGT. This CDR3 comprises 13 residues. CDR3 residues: CASSLAEGNEQFF. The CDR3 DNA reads TGTGCCAGCAGCCTAGCGGAGGGGAATGAGCAGTTCTTC.

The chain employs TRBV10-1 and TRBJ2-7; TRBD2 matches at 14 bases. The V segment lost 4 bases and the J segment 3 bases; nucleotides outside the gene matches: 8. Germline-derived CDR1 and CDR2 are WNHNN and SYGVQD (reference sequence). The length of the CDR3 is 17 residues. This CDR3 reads CASSGTGTSGSLYEQYF. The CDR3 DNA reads TGCGCCAGCAGTGGGACCGGGACTAGCGGGAGTCTCTACGAGCAGTACTTC.

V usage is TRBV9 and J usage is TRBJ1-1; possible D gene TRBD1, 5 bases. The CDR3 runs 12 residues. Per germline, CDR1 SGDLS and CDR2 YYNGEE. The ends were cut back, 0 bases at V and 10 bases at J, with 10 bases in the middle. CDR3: CASSVATQGAFF. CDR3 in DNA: TGTGCCAGCAGCGTAGCTACCCAGGGAGCTTTCTTT.

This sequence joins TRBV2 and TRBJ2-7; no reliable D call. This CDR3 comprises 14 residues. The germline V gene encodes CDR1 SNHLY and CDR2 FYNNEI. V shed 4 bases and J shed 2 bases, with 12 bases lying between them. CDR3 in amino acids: CASSVGPVTYEQYF. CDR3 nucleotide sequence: TGTGCCAGCAGTGTGGGCCCCGTTACCTACGAGCAGTACTTC. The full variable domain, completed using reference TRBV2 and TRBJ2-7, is EPEVTQTPSHQVTQMGQEVILRCVPISNHLYFYWYRQILGQKVEFLVSFYNNEISEKSEIFDDQFSVERPDGSNFTLKIRSTKLEDSAMYFCASSVGPVTYEQYFGPGTRLTVT.

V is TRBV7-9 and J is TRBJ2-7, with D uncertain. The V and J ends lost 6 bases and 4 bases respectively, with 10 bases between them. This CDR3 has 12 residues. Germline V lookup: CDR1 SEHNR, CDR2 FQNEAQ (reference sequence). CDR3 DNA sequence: TGTGCCAGCAGTTCTACCTTTTACGAGCAGTACTTC. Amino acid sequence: CASSSTFYEQYF.

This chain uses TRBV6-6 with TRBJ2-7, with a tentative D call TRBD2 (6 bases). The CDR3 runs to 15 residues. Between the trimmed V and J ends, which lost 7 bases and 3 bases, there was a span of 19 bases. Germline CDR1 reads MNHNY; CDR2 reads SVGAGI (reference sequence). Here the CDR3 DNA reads TGTGCCAGCAATCCCCGGGATAGCGGAAACTACGAGCAGTACTTC. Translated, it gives CASNPRDSGNYEQYF.

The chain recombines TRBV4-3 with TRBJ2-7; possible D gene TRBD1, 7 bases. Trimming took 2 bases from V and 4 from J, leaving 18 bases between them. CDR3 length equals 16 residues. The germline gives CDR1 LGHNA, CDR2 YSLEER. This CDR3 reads CASSQFQGGFIYEQYF. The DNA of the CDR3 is TGCGCCAGCAGCCAATTCCAGGGGGGTTTTATTTACGAGCAGTACTTC.

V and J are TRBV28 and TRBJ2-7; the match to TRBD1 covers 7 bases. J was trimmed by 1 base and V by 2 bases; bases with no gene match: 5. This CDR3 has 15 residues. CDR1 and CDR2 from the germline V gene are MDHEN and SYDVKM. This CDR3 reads CASSLMQGESYEQYF. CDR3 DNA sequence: TGTGCCAGCAGTTTAATGCAGGGGGAATCCTACGAGCAGTACTTC.

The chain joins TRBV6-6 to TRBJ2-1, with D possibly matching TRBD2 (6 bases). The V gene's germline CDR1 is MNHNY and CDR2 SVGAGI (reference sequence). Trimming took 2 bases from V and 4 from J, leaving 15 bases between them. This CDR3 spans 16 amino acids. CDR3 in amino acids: CASSYGLAPNYNEQFF. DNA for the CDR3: TGTGCCAGCAGTTACGGGCTAGCGCCCAATTACAATGAGCAGTTCTTC.

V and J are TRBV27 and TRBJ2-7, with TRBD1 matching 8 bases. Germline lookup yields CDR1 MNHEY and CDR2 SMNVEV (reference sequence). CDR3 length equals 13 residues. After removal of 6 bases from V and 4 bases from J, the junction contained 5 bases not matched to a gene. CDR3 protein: CASRPGQAYEQYF. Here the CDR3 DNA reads TGTGCCAGCAGGCCGGGACAGGCTTACGAGCAGTACTTC.